This T cell receptor beta chain stems from a study of spatial heterogeneity in lung cancer. TCRdb re-analysed the 5' RACE reads in MiXCR, keeping a single row per CDR3 protein. The sample comprises about 16,000 distinct CDR3 sequences, 6.3% of which are singletons, and about 25% rests with the top ten. The germline V and J ends were trimmed by 4 bases and 4 bases, with 14 bases remaining between them. Germline V gene data show CDR1 as KGHSH and CDR2 as LQKENI. CDR3 length: 15 residues. Time point of the sample: blood at routine non-recurrence follow-up after resection. The specimen comprised PBMCs, sampled at follow-up. This sequence was found in a male donor with early-stage non-small cell lung cancer. This chain joins TRBV18 and TRBJ1-3; maybe TRBD1 (6 bases). DNA for the CDR3: TGTGCCAGCTCACGGCTGGGGGCGGAAGGAAACACCATATATTTT. Amino acids: CASSRLGAEGNTIYF. Complete variable domain (other parts from reference TRBV18 and TRBJ1-3): NAGVMQNPRHLVRRRGQEARLRCSPMKGHSHVYWYRQLPEEGLKFMVYLQKENIIDESGMPKERFSAEFPKEGPSILRIQQVVRGDSAAYFCASSRLGAEGNTIYFGEGSWLTVV.